This T cell receptor beta chain comes out of a study of Ad26.COV2.S vaccination and SARS-CoV-2 variants. Clones were sequenced by immunoSEQ multiplex PCR, and TCRdb holds only the in-frame ones, with some missing. The table lists 500,000 or so clones, approximately 89% of them singletons. Treatment of the sample: some 20 received Ad26.COV2.S at low or high dose, single or two shots; several received placebo; per-sample allocation not given. At day 63 after the first vaccine or placebo injection, samples were drawn. This CDR3 is 14 amino acids long. CDR1 is MNHNY, CDR2 SVGAGI, per germline (reference sequence). The ends lost 6 bases at V and 3 bases at J; junction bases unmatched: 6.

This sequence was found in a person aged 18 to 65 who received the Ad26.COV2.S COVID-19 vaccine or a placebo. The chain joins TRBV6-6 to TRBJ1-2; the match to TRBD1 covers 8 bases. The source was peripheral blood, collected in a trial of Ad26.COV2.S vaccine versus placebo. The CDR3 sequence is CASRIQGDDYGYTF. CDR3 sequence (DNA): TGTGCCAGCAGGATACAGGGGGACGACTATGGCTACACCTTC.